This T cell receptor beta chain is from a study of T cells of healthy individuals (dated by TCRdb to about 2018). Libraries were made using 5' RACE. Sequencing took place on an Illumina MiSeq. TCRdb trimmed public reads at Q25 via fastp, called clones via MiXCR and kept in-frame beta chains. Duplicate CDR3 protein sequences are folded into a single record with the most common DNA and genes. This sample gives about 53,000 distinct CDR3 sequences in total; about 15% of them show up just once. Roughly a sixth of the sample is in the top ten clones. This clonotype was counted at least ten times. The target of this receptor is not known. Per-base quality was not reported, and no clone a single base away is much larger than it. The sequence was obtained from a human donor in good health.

In nucleotides, the sequence is TGTGCCAGCAGTGCGGACAGCCTCGAAGCTTTCTTT. Protein translation: CASSADSLEAFF. The chain is encoded by TRBV2 joined to TRBJ1-1, and possibly TRBD1, on 6 matching bases. The CDR3 starts with the cysteine, ends with the phenylalanine, and has 12 residues. Here the CDR3 DNA is all that survives: 36 bases in frame from base 1. V is shortened by 4 bases, J by 8 bases, and the region joining them spans 11 bases. CDR1 and CDR2 are read off the germline V gene as SNHLY and FYNNEI.